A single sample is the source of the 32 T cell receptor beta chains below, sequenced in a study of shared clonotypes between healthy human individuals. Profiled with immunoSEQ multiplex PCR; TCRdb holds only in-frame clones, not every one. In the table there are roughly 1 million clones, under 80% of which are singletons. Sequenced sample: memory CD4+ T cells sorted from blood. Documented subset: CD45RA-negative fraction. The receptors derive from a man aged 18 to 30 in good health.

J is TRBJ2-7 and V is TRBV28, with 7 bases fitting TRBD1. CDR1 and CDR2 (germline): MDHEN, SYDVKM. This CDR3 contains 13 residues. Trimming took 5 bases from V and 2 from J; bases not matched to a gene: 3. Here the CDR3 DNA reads TGTGCCAGCAGTATCGGACAGGCCTACGAGCAGTACTTC. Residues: CASSIGQAYEQYF.

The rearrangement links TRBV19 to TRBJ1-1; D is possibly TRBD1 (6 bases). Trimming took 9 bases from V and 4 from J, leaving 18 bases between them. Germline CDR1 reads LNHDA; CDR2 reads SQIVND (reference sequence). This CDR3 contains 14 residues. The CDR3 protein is CASAQGQTGTEAFF. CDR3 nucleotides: TGTGCCAGCGCTCAAGGACAGACGGGCACTGAAGCTTTCTTT.

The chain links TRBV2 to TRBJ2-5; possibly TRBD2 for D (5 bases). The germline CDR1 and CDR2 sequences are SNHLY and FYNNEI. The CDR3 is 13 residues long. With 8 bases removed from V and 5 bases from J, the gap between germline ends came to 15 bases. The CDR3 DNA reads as TGTGCCAGCGGGTTTCGGACTGCGGAGACCCAGTACTTC. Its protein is CASGFRTAETQYF.

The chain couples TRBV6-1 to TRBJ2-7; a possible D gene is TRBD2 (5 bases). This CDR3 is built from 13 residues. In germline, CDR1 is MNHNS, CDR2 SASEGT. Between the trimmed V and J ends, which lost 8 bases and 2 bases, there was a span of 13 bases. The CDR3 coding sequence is TGTGCCAGCTGGTCGGGGAAGGCCTACGAGCAGTACTTC. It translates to CASWSGKAYEQYF.

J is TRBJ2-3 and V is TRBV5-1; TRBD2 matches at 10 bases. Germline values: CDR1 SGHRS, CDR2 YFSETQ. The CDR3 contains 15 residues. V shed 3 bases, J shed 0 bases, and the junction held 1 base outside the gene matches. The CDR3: CASSSSGGSTDTQYF. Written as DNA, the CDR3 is TGCGCCAGCAGCTCTAGCGGGGGTAGCACAGATACGCAGTATTTT. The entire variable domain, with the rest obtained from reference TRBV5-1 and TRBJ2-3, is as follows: KAGVTQTPRYLIKTRGQQVTLSCSPISGHRSVSWYQQTPGQGLQFLFEYFSETQRNKGNFPGRFSGRQFSNSRSEMNVSTLELGDSALYLCASSSSGGSTDTQYFGPGTRLTVL.

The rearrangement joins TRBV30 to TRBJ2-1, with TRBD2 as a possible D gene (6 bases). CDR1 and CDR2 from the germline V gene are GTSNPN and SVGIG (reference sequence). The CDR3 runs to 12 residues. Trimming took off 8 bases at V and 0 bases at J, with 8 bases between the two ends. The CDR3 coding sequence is TGTGCCCGGGACTTCTCCTACAATGAGCAGTTCTTC. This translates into CARDFSYNEQFF.

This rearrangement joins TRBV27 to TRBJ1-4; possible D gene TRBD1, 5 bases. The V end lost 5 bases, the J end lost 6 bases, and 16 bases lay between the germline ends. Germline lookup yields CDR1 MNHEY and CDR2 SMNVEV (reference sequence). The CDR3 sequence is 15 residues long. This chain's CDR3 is CASSIRVWADEKLFF. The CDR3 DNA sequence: TGTGCCAGCAGTATCAGGGTTTGGGCTGATGAAAAACTGTTTTTT.

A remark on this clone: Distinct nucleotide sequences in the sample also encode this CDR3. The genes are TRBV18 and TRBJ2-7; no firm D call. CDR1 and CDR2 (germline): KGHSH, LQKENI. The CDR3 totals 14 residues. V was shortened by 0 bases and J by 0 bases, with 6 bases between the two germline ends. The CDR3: CASSPPASSYEQYF. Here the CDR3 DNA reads TGTGCCAGCTCACCACCCGCAAGCTCCTACGAGCAGTACTTC.

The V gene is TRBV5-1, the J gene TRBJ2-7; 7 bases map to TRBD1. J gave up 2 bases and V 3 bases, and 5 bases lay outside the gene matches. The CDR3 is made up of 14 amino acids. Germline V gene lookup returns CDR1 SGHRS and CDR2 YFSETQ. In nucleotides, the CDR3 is TGCGCCAGCAGCTCAAATACAGGGGCCTACGAGCAGTACTTC. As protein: CASSSNTGAYEQYF.

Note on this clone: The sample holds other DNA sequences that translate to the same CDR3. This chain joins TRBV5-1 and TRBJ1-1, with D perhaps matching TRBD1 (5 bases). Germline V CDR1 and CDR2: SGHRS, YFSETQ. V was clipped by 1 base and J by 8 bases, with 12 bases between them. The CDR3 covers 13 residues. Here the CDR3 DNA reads TGCGCCAGCAGCTTGACTGGGGGGACGGAAGCTTTCTTT. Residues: CASSLTGGTEAFF.

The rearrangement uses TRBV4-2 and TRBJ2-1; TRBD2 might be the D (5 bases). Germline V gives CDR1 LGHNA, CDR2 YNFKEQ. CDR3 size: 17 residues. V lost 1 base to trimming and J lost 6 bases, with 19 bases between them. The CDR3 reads CASSQVGRSMSGNEQFF. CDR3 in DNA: TGTGCCAGCAGCCAAGTAGGACGCTCTATGAGCGGCAATGAGCAGTTCTTC.

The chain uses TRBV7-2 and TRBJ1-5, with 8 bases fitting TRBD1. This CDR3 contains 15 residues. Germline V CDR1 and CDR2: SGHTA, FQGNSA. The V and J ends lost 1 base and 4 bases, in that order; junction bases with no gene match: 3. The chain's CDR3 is CASSLGDRLNQPQHF. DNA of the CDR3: TGTGCCAGCAGCTTAGGGGACAGGCTAAATCAGCCCCAGCATTTT.

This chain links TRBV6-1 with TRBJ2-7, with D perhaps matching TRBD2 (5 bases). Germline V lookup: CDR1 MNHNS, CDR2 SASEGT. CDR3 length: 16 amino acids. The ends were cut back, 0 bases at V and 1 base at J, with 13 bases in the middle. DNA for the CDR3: TGTGCCAGCAGTGAAGCCTACCAGCGGTTATCCTACGAGCAGTACTTC. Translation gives CASSEAYQRLSYEQYF.

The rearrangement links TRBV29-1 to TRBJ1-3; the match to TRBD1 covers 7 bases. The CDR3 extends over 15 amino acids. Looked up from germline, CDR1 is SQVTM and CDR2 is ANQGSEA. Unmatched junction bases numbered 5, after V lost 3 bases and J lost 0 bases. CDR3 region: CSVEEGAFSGNTIYF. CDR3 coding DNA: TGCAGCGTTGAGGAGGGGGCCTTCTCTGGAAACACCATATATTTT.

CDR3 nucleotides: TGTGCCAGCAGCGAAGGGACATATCAAGAGACCCAGTACTTC. It yields the protein CASSEGTYQETQYF. The V and J genes are TRBV5-4 and TRBJ2-5; D might be TRBD1 (6 bases). CDR3 length: 14 residues. V lost 4 bases and J lost 2, with 12 bases in between. CDR1 and CDR2 from the germline V gene are SGHNT and YYREEE (reference sequence).

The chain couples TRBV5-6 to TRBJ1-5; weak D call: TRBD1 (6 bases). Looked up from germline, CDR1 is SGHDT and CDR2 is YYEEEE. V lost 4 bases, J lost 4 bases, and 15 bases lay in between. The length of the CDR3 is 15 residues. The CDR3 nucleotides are TGTGCCAGCAGCCAATCAGGGGCTATGAATCAGCCCCAGCATTTT. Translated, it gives CASSQSGAMNQPQHF.

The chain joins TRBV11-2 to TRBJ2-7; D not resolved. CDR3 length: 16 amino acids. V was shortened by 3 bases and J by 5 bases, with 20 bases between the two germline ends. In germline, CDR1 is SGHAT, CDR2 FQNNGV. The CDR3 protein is CASSFQSLGGTHEQYF. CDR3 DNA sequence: TGTGCCAGCAGCTTCCAGAGTCTCGGCGGTACCCACGAGCAGTACTTC.

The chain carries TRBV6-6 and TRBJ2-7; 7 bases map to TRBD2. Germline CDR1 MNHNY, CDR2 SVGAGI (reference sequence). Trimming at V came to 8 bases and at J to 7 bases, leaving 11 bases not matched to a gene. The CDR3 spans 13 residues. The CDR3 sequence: CASWEAGVGEQYF. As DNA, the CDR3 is TGTGCCAGCTGGGAGGCGGGGGTTGGGGAGCAGTACTTC.

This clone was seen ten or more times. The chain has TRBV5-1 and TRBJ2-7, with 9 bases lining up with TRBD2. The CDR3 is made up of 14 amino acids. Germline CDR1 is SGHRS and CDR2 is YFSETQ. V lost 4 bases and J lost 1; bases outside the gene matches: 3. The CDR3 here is CASSRSGGSYEQYF. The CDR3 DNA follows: TGCGCCAGCAGCAGGAGCGGGGGGTCCTACGAGCAGTACTTC.

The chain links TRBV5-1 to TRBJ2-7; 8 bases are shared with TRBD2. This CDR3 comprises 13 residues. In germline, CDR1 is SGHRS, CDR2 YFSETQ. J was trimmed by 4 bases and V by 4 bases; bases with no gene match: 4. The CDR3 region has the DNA TGCGCCAGCAGCCCGGGAGGGACGTACGAGCAGTACTTC. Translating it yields CASSPGGTYEQYF.

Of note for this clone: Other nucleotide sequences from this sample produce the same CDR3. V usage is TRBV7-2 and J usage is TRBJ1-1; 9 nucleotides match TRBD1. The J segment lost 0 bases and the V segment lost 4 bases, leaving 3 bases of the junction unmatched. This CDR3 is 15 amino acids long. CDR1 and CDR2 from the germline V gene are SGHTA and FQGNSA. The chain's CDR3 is CASSSWTGVNTEAFF. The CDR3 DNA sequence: TGTGCCAGCAGCTCCTGGACAGGGGTGAACACTGAAGCTTTCTTT.

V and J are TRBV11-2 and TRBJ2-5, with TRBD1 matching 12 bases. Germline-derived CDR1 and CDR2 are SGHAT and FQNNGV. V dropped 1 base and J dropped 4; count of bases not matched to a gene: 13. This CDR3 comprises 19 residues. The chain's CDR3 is CASSLVPSGTGGFRETQYF. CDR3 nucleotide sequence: TGTGCCAGCAGCTTAGTTCCTTCCGGGACAGGGGGCTTCCGAGAGACCCAGTACTTC.

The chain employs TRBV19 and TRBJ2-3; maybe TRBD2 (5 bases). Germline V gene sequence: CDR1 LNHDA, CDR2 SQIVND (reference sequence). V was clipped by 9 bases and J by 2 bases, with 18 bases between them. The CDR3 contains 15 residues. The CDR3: CASTGPGGYTDTQYF. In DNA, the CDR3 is TGTGCCAGCACCGGGCCCGGAGGCTACACAGATACGCAGTATTTT.

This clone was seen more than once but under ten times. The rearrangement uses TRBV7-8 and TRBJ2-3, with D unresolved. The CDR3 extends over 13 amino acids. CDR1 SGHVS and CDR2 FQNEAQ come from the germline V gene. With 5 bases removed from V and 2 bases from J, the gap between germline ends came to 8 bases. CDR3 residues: CASSRVATDTQYF. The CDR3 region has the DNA TGTGCCAGCAGCCGTGTAGCCACAGATACGCAGTATTTT.

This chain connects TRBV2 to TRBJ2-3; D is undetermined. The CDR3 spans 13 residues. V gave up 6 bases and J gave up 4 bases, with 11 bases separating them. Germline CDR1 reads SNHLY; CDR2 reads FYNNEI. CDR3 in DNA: TGTGCCAGCAGGGATAGCCTCCCAGATACGCAGTATTTT. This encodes CASRDSLPDTQYF. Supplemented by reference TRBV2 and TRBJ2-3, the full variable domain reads EPEVTQTPSHQVTQMGQEVILRCVPISNHLYFYWYRQILGQKVEFLVSFYNNEISEKSEIFDDQFSVERPDGSNFTLKIRSTKLEDSAMYFCASRDSLPDTQYFGPGTRLTVL.

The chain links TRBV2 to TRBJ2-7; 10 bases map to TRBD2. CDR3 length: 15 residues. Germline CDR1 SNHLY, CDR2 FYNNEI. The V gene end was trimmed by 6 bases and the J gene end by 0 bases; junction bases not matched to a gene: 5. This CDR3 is CASRTLAGDSYEQYF. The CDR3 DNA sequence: TGTGCCAGCAGGACCCTAGCGGGGGACTCCTACGAGCAGTACTTC.

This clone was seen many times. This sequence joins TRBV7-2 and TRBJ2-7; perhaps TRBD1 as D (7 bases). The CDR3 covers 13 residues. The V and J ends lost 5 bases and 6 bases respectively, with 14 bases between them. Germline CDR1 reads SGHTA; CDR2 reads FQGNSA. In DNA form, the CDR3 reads TGTGCCAGCAGCAGGCGGCGGGACAGCGAGCAGTACTTC. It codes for CASSRRRDSEQYF.

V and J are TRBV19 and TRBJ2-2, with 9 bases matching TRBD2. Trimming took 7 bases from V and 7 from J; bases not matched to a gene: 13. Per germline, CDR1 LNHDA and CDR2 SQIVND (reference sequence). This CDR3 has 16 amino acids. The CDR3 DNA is TGTGCCAGTACGATCCGCGGGAGGGCCGGGAACGGGGAGCTGTTTTTT. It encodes CASTIRGRAGNGELFF.

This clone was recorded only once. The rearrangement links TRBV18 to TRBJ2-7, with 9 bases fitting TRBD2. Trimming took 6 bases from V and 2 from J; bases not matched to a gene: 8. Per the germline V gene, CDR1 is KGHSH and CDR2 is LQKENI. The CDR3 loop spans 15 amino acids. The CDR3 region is CASSLRLAETYEQYF. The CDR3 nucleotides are TGTGCCAGCTCTCTTAGACTAGCGGAGACCTACGAGCAGTACTTC. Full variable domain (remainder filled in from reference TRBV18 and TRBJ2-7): NAGVMQNPRHLVRRRGQEARLRCSPMKGHSHVYWYRQLPEEGLKFMVYLQKENIIDESGMPKERFSAEFPKEGPSILRIQQVVRGDSAAYFCASSLRLAETYEQYFGPGTRLTVT.

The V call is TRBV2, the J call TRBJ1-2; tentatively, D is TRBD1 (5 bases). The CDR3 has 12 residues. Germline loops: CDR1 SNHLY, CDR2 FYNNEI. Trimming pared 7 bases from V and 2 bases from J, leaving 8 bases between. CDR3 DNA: TGTGCCAGCAAGCGGGGGAACTATGGCTACACCTTC. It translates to CASKRGNYGYTF.

CDR3 in DNA: TGTGCCAGCAGTGAAGTGGGCAATCAGCCCCAGCATTTT. Protein sequence: CASSEVGNQPQHF. This chain uses TRBV25-1 with TRBJ1-5; unclear D gene. Germline V CDR1 and CDR2: MGHDK, SYGVNS. The CDR3 totals 13 residues. V dropped 2 bases and J dropped 2 bases, with 4 bases sitting between them.

The CDR3: CASSYAGVNTEAFF. CDR3 bases: TGTGCCAGCAGTTACGCGGGTGTGAACACTGAAGCTTTCTTT. The chain has TRBV6-5 and TRBJ1-1; D gene ambiguous. This CDR3 has 14 residues. With 2 bases removed from V and 0 bases from J, the gap between germline ends came to 7 bases. Germline CDR1 and CDR2: MNHEY and SVGAGI.